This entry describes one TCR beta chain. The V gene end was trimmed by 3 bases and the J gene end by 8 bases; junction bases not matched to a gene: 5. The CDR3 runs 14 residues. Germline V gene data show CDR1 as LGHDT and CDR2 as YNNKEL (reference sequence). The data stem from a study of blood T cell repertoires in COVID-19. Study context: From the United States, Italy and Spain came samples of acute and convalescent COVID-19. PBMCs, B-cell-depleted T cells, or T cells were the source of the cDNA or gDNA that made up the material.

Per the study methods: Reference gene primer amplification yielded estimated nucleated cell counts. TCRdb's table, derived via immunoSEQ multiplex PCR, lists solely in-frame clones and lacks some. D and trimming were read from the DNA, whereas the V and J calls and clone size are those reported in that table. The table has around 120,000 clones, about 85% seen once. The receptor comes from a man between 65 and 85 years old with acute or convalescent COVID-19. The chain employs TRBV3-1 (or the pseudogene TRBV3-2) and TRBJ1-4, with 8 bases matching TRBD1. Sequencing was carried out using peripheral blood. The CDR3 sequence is CASSHGQGEEKLFF. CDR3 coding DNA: TGTGCCAGCAGCCATGGACAGGGTGAGGAAAAACTGTTTTTT.